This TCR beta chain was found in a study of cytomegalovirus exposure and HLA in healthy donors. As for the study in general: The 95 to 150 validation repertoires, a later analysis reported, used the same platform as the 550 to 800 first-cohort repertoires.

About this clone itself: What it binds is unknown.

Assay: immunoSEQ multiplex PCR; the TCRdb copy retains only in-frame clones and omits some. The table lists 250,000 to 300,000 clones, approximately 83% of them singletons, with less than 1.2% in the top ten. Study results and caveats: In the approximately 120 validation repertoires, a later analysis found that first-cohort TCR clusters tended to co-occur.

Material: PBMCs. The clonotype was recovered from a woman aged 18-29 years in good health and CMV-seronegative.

In DNA, the CDR3 is TGTGCCAGCAGCTTAGCCCAGGGTTATCAGCCCCAGCATTTT. Translating it yields CASSLAQGYQPQHF. The J gene is TRBJ1-5, the V gene TRBV7-2; D might be TRBD1 (5 bases). The CDR3 is 14 amino acids. V was trimmed by 0 bases and J by 5 bases, leaving 8 bases between them. Germline V lookup: CDR1 SGHTA, CDR2 FQGNSA.